These 18 T cell receptor beta chains share one sample of origin, sequenced in a study of T cell responses to AZD1222 COVID-19 vaccine. Assay used: immunoSEQ multiplex PCR; TCRdb lists only in-frame clones, some missing. This table has roughly 140,000 clones, about 92% appearing once. The sequencing here drew on peripheral blood, taken after recovery from COVID-19. Receptor source: an adult who had recovered from COVID-19.

The chain recombines TRBV11-3 with TRBJ2-3, with 7 bases aligning to TRBD2. This CDR3 is built from 14 residues. Losses at the gene ends were 5 bases for V and 6 bases for J; bases not matched to a gene: 8. Germline V gene data show CDR1 as SGHNT and CDR2 as YENEEA. The CDR3 reads CASSKSGAQDTQYF. The CDR3 DNA reads as TGTGCCAGCAGCAAAAGCGGGGCTCAGGATACGCAGTATTTT.

The CDR3 spells CASSTRQVHYEQYF. The CDR3 coding sequence is TGTGCCAGTAGTACCCGACAAGTTCACTACGAGCAGTACTTC. The genes are TRBV19 and TRBJ2-7, with D hard to call. With 4 bases removed from V and 3 bases from J, the gap between germline ends came to 13 bases. The germline gives CDR1 LNHDA, CDR2 SQIVND (reference sequence). The CDR3 length is 14 residues. Full variable domain (rest looked up from reference TRBV19 and TRBJ2-7): DGGITQSPKYLFRKEGQNVTLSCEQNLNHDAMYWYRQDPGQGLRLIYYSQIVNDFQKGDIAEGYSVSREKKESFPLTVTSAQKNPTAFYLCASSTRQVHYEQYFGPGTRLTVT.

The chain employs TRBV19 and TRBJ1-4; 8 positions match TRBD1. The V segment lost 5 bases and the J segment 7 bases; nucleotides outside the gene matches: 6. This CDR3 spans 14 amino acids. Germline V gene data show CDR1 as LNHDA and CDR2 as SQIVND (reference sequence). In nucleotides, the CDR3 is TGTGCCAGTAGTGAAGGGACAGGAGGTGAAAAACTGTTTTTT. Its protein is CASSEGTGGEKLFF. The full variable domain, in which reference TRBV19 and TRBJ1-4 provide the parts outside the CDR3, is DGGITQSPKYLFRKEGQNVTLSCEQNLNHDAMYWYRQDPGQGLRLIYYSQIVNDFQKGDIAEGYSVSREKKESFPLTVTSAQKNPTAFYLCASSEGTGGEKLFFGSGTQLSVL.

The gene calls are TRBV10-3 and TRBJ2-1; 8 bases are shared with TRBD2. J was trimmed by 8 bases and V by 6 bases; bases with no gene match: 6. The CDR3 is made up of 13 amino acids. Germline values: CDR1 ENHRY, CDR2 SYGVKD. The CDR3 region has the DNA TGTGCCATCAGCCCGCGGGAGGAGGATGAGCAGTTCTTC. Translating it yields CAISPREEDEQFF.

This clone has only a few counts. This rearrangement joins TRBV6-6 to TRBJ2-7; 10 bases match TRBD1. V lost 5 bases to trimming and J lost 2 bases; unmatched junction nucleotides: 6. CDR1 is MNHNY, CDR2 SVGAGI, per germline (reference sequence). The CDR3 spans 15 residues. DNA for the CDR3: TGTGCCAGCAGTGCCGGGACAGGGGTCCCCTACGAGCAGTACTTC. Amino acid sequence: CASSAGTGVPYEQYF.

This sequence joins TRBV10-3 and TRBJ1-1, with TRBD1 as a possible D gene (5 bases). The CDR3 is 14 amino acids. V was pared by 2 bases and J by 10 bases, with 17 bases between. Germline V gene data show CDR1 as ENHRY and CDR2 as SYGVKD. The CDR3 DNA reads as TGTGCCATCAGTGAGGGAACTCCAGGGTTAAGAGCTTTCTTT. It translates to CAISEGTPGLRAFF.

J is TRBJ2-2 and V is TRBV28; D is uncertain. Trimming stripped 3 bases from V and 3 bases from J, with 8 bases between. The CDR3 spans 14 residues. CDR1 and CDR2 (germline): MDHEN, SYDVKM. The CDR3: CASSFPRDTGELFF. The DNA for the CDR3 is TGTGCCAGCAGTTTCCCCCGGGACACCGGGGAGCTGTTTTTT.

This clone was recorded once. The chain employs TRBV7-9 and TRBJ2-1; no reliable D call. V gave up 0 bases and J gave up 6 bases, with 9 bases separating them. The CDR3 is 14 amino acids. Germline CDR1 reads SEHNR; CDR2 reads FQNEAQ (reference sequence). The CDR3 bases are TGTGCCAGCAGCTTAGCGAGCAGCCTCAATGAGCAGTTCTTC. It translates to CASSLASSLNEQFF.

The rearrangement joins TRBV7-3 to TRBJ1-1; D call uncertain. Germline CDR1 reads SGHTA; CDR2 reads FQGTGA. V was clipped by 1 base and J by 0 bases, with 6 bases between them. The CDR3 has 14 amino acids. The CDR3 reads CASSLSPLNTEAFF. CDR3 sequence (DNA): TGTGCCAGCAGCTTAAGCCCGCTGAACACTGAAGCTTTCTTT.

A note on this clone: Other nucleotide sequences in the sample specify the same CDR3. This chain joins TRBV18 and TRBJ2-7; D may be TRBD1 (5 bases). This CDR3 has 12 amino acids. CDR1 KGHSH and CDR2 LQKENI come from the germline V gene. V lost 4 bases, J lost 4 bases, and 8 bases lay in between. The CDR3 region is CASSLQGYEQYF. The CDR3 DNA is TGTGCCAGCTCACTCCAGGGTTACGAGCAGTACTTC.

V is TRBV3-1 (or the pseudogene TRBV3-2) and J is TRBJ1-5; D ambiguous. The germline V and J ends were trimmed by 0 bases and 4 bases, with 1 base remaining between them. Germline V gene sequence: CDR1 LGHDT, CDR2 YNNKEL (reference sequence). CDR3 length equals 12 residues. The CDR3 sequence is CASSQENQPQHF. The DNA of the CDR3 is TGTGCCAGCAGCCAAGAGAATCAGCCCCAGCATTTT.

This sequence joins TRBV5-4 and TRBJ2-2, with TRBD1 as a possible D gene (8 bases). Germline V gene lookup returns CDR1 SGHNT and CDR2 YYREEE (reference sequence). The germline V and J ends were trimmed by 7 bases and 4 bases, with 29 bases remaining between them. CDR3 length: 19 residues. CDR3 protein: CASSRGTGPRRGGTGELFF. Here the CDR3 DNA reads TGTGCCAGCTCGAGGGGGACAGGTCCTCGAAGGGGGGGCACCGGGGAGCTGTTTTTT.

This chain uses TRBV5-5 with TRBJ2-5, with 7 positions matching TRBD1. The V gene end was trimmed by 4 bases and the J gene end by 4 bases; junction bases not matched to a gene: 7. Germline values: CDR1 SGHKS, CDR2 YYEKEE (reference sequence). The CDR3 extends over 14 amino acids. CDR3 bases: TGTGCCAGCAGCCCCCAGACAGGGCCAGAGACCCAGTACTTC. This gives the protein CASSPQTGPETQYF.

This chain joins TRBV2 and TRBJ2-2; 9 nucleotides match TRBD1. Germline CDR1 reads SNHLY; CDR2 reads FYNNEI. CDR3 length: 16 residues. The V segment lost 3 bases and the J segment 4 bases; nucleotides outside the gene matches: 6. This chain's CDR3 is CASSEWGTGTTGELFF. CDR3 in DNA: TGTGCCAGCAGTGAGTGGGGGACAGGGACCACCGGGGAGCTGTTTTTT.

The chain combines TRBV4-1 with TRBJ1-3, with unresolved D. Germline V gives CDR1 MGHRA, CDR2 YSYEKL. This CDR3 has 16 amino acids. V was cut by 4 bases and J by 1 base, with 14 bases left in between. The CDR3: CASSPGPSGSGNTIYF. The CDR3 coding sequence is TGCGCCAGCAGCCCCGGACCGTCTGGGTCTGGAAACACCATATATTTT.

The CDR3: CASSQGDYGYTF. As DNA, the CDR3 is TGTGCCAGCAGTCAGGGGGACTATGGCTACACCTTC. The gene calls are TRBV11-3 and TRBJ1-2, with TRBD1 matching over 7 bases. J gave up 3 bases and V 6 bases, and 1 base lay outside the gene matches. Looked up from germline, CDR1 is SGHNT and CDR2 is YENEEA. The length of the CDR3 is 12 residues.

V gene TRBV13 combines with J gene TRBJ2-3; D remains unclear. V shed 5 bases and J shed 4 bases, with 13 bases lying between them. Germline V gives CDR1 PRHDT, CDR2 FYEKMQ (reference sequence). CDR3 length equals 14 residues. The CDR3 nucleotides are TGTGCCAGCAGCCCCGGGCCCCCCGCAGATACGCAGTATTTT. Translation gives CASSPGPPADTQYF.

The V call is TRBV6-5, the J call TRBJ1-5; D is undetermined. There are 14 residues in the CDR3. V dropped 7 bases and J dropped 2 bases, with 12 bases sitting between them. The germline CDR1 and CDR2 sequences are MNHEY and SVGAGI. The CDR3 loop reads CASIPFLGNQPQHF. The CDR3 DNA reads TGTGCCAGCATTCCCTTTCTCGGCAATCAGCCCCAGCATTTT.